The present TCR beta chain was sequenced within a study of identical twins. TCRdb independently ran MiXCR on the 5' RACE reads; one entry per CDR3 protein. The sample lists 500,000 to 550,000 distinct CDR3 sequences, roughly a fifth occurring once. V was pared by 0 bases and J by 12 bases, with 16 bases between. The CDR3 sequence is 14 residues long. Germline CDR1 and CDR2: SGHRS and YFSETQ. These same records also appear under a second study, on T cells expressing NK-cell markers.

J is TRBJ2-1 and V is TRBV5-1; D is unclear. Sequencing was carried out using CD4+ T cells sorted from blood. The receptor's source is a woman in her late teens or twenties in good health. CDR3 DNA: TGCGCCAGCAGCTTGGGGGGTCCGACGGACGGGCAGTTCTTC. This gives the protein CASSLGGPTDGQFF.